This section outlines one T cell receptor (beta chain) sequence together with its context. This record comes from a study of T-cell memory formation after mild COVID-19. TCRdb re-derived calls from the 5' RACE reads in MiXCR, one entry per CDR3 protein. There are under 250,000 distinct CDR3 sequences in the sample; approximately 9% occur only once, and roughly a fifth lies in the top ten. In germline, CDR1 is LGHNT, CDR2 FRNRAP. V lost 9 bases and J 7 bases, leaving 19 bases between the germline ends. The CDR3 runs 13 residues. The sample comprised PBMCs or a T cell subset sorted from them (not recorded which). This receptor was taken from a man aged 18 to 30 who had mild COVID-19 (a few samples of this study predate the infection). Cell type and time point are not known. The V and J genes are TRBV12-5 and TRBJ2-7; possibly TRBD1 for D (6 bases). CDR3 protein: CASAQGHLGEQYF. The CDR3 DNA follows: TGTGCTAGCGCCCAGGGGCATTTGGGGGAGCAGTACTTC.